The 23 T cell receptor beta chains listed next were all sequenced from one sample in a study of beta chain features in type 1 diabetes. Every isolated RNA sample was fully reverse transcribed, so sequencing captured expressed TCRB transcripts. Generated by immunoSEQ multiplex PCR, the TCRdb table keeps only in-frame clones and is missing some. Seen here are about 900,000 clones, 17% observed once, and the top ten hold around 0.02%. Sequenced material: naive CD4+ T cells from blood. These receptors originate from a woman in her late teens or twenties in good health.

This chain uses TRBV28 with TRBJ1-1; TRBD1 aligns across 7 bases. The CDR3 sequence is 13 residues long. Germline CDR1 MDHEN, CDR2 SYDVKM. The ends lost 8 bases at V and 7 bases at J; junction bases unmatched: 10. CDR3 loop: CASQGQATLEAFF. CDR3 bases: TGTGCCAGCCAAGGACAGGCGACGCTTGAAGCTTTCTTT.

The chain is built from TRBV27 and TRBJ2-5; 7 bases are shared with TRBD1. The junction had 5 bases not matched to a gene; V was cut back by 0 bases and J by 4 bases. Germline V CDR1 and CDR2: MNHEY, SMNVEV (reference sequence). This CDR3 comprises 15 residues. The CDR3 spells CASSLSTGYPETQYF. CDR3 nucleotides: TGTGCCAGCAGTTTATCGACAGGGTACCCAGAGACCCAGTACTTC.

A few counts support this clone. The chain links TRBV6-5 to TRBJ1-2; 7 bases align to TRBD1. Germline assignment: CDR1 MNHEY and CDR2 SVGAGI. The ends lost 6 bases at V and 7 bases at J; junction bases unmatched: 2. This CDR3 has 11 amino acids. This chain's CDR3 is CASSGDSGYTF. The CDR3 DNA sequence: TGTGCCAGCAGCGGGGACAGTGGCTACACCTTC.

The rearrangement links TRBV7-9 to TRBJ2-1, with D hard to call. Between the trimmed V and J ends, which lost 5 bases and 7 bases, there was a span of 6 bases. The CDR3 has 11 residues. Per the germline V gene, CDR1 is SEHNR and CDR2 is FQNEAQ (reference sequence). CDR3 bases: TGTGCCAGCAGCGTCGAAAATGAGCAGTTCTTC. Its protein is CASSVENEQFF. Variable domain in full (rest from reference TRBV7-9 and TRBJ2-1): DTGVSQNPRHKITKRGQNVTFRCDPISEHNRLYWYRQTLGQGPEFLTYFQNEAQLEKSRLLSDRFSAERPKGSFSTLEIQRTEQGDSAMYLCASSVENEQFFGPGTRLTVL.

Here the CDR3 reads CAISASSGPYNEQFF. CDR3 sequence (DNA): TGTGCCATCAGTGCGTCTAGCGGACCCTACAATGAGCAGTTCTTC. The V call is TRBV10-3, the J call TRBJ2-1, with TRBD2 matching over 7 bases. The CDR3 loop spans 15 amino acids. Germline assignment: CDR1 ENHRY and CDR2 SYGVKD. V lost 4 bases to trimming and J lost 2 bases; unmatched junction nucleotides: 5.

The CDR3 nucleotides are TGTGCCAGCAGCCTATCACCGGGACAGCTCAACACTGAAGCTTTCTTT. This sequence encodes CASSLSPGQLNTEAFF. The rearrangement joins TRBV7-2 to TRBJ1-1; 7 nucleotides line up with TRBD1. V lost 5 bases and J lost 2; bases outside the gene matches: 11. The germline CDR1 and CDR2 sequences are SGHTA and FQGNSA. The CDR3 is made up of 16 amino acids.

The chain links TRBV2 to TRBJ1-4; 8 bases match TRBD1. This CDR3 region has 16 residues. V was clipped by 4 bases and J by 6 bases; unmatched bases: 10. CDR1 is SNHLY and CDR2 is FYNNEI in the germline V gene. The DNA for the CDR3 is TGTGCCAGCAGTGCGACCAGCAGGGGGCGTGATGAAAAACTGTTTTTT. It encodes CASSATSRGRDEKLFF.

The table lists this clone with a few counts. This rearrangement joins TRBV11-1 to TRBJ2-5; D unresolved. V lost 5 bases to trimming and J lost 1 base, with 5 bases between them. CDR3 length equals 12 residues. Germline-derived CDR1 and CDR2 are SGHAT and FQDESV (reference sequence). CDR3 region: CASSRIQETQYF. The CDR3 bases are TGTGCCAGCAGCCGAATCCAAGAGACCCAGTACTTC.

V and J are TRBV28 and TRBJ2-4; TRBD1 agrees at 8 bases. The CDR3 runs 14 residues. Per the germline V gene, CDR1 is MDHEN and CDR2 is SYDVKM. Unmatched junction bases numbered 4, after V lost 7 bases and J lost 2 bases. CDR3 DNA sequence: TGTGCCAGCAATCGACAGGGGTCCAAAAACATTCAGTACTTC. This gives the protein CASNRQGSKNIQYF.

Worth noting for this clone: A read error may produce the germline difference seen at one junction end. The chain joins TRBV6-5 to TRBJ1-4; 9 bases agree with TRBD1. The V gene's germline CDR1 is MNHEY and CDR2 SVGAGI. This CDR3 spans 14 amino acids. The DNA for the CDR3 is TGTGCCAGCAGTTCCTCCGGGACAGGGTCCATAAAGCTTTTT. This encodes CASSSSGTGSIKLF.

The gene calls are TRBV7-9 and TRBJ1-2, with D maybe TRBD1 (5 bases). Looked up from germline, CDR1 is SEHNR and CDR2 is FQNEAQ (reference sequence). V was pared by 3 bases and J by 6 bases, with 17 bases between. The CDR3 contains 15 residues. The CDR3 region is CASSLNQGLVNGYTF. CDR3 sequence (DNA): TGTGCCAGCAGCTTGAATCAGGGTCTTGTGAATGGCTACACCTTC.

This clone was found a few times. The chain combines TRBV13 with TRBJ1-2; D possibly corresponds to TRBD1 (5 bases). The CDR3 spans 17 residues. Germline V gene lookup returns CDR1 PRHDT and CDR2 FYEKMQ (reference sequence). Trimming left V 3 bases short and J 3 bases short, with 20 bases between. CDR3 nucleotides: TGTGCCAGCAGCTTTTTTCCAGGGATTCGACACGACTATGGCTACACCTTC. Protein: CASSFFPGIRHDYGYTF.

The chain couples TRBV25-1 to TRBJ2-2; 9 nucleotides agree with TRBD2. The trim removed 6 bases at V and 7 bases at J, leaving 6 bases unmatched. The CDR3 covers 14 residues. In germline, CDR1 is MGHDK, CDR2 SYGVNS. CDR3 residues: CASRVAGAIGELFF. The CDR3 DNA follows: TGTGCCAGCAGAGTAGCGGGAGCTATCGGGGAGCTGTTTTTT.

The gene calls are TRBV6-1 and TRBJ2-5; D is perhaps TRBD1 (6 bases). The CDR3 runs 14 residues. V was pared by 7 bases and J by 5 bases, with 17 bases between. The germline V gene encodes CDR1 MNHNS and CDR2 SASEGT. The CDR3 DNA reads TGTGCCAGCAAGTACCCAGGGGTGGGGGAGACCCAGTACTTC. Protein sequence: CASKYPGVGETQYF.

Concerning this clone itself: In the same sample, other DNA sequences code for this CDR3. The chain employs TRBV9 and TRBJ2-5; no definite D call. CDR3 size: 13 residues. Germline assignment: CDR1 SGDLS and CDR2 YYNGEE. V gave up 0 bases and J gave up 4 bases, with 7 bases separating them. CDR3 in DNA: TGTGCCAGCAGCGTAGATCCAGGAGAGACCCAGTACTTC. Its protein is CASSVDPGETQYF.

The chain couples TRBV4-3 to TRBJ2-5, with 7 bases matching TRBD2. This CDR3 is built from 14 residues. The germline CDR1 and CDR2 sequences are LGHNA and YSLEER. After removal of 1 base from V and 2 bases from J, the junction contained 1 base not matched to a gene. The CDR3 reads CASSQVGGQETQYF. The CDR3 nucleotides are TGCGCCAGCAGCCAAGTGGGAGGGCAAGAGACCCAGTACTTC.

This clone turned up a few times. This chain joins TRBV6-6 and TRBJ2-7; 7 nucleotides match TRBD1. Germline loops: CDR1 MNHNY, CDR2 SVGAGI (reference sequence). The CDR3 sequence is 16 residues long. The V and J ends lost 5 bases and 3 bases, in that order; junction bases with no gene match: 13. Here the CDR3 reads CASSTSTTGKNYEQYF. The CDR3 DNA follows: TGTGCCAGCAGTACCTCCACGACAGGGAAAAACTACGAGCAGTACTTC.

This clone was counted only a few times. V usage is TRBV7-9 and J usage is TRBJ2-2; D is unresolved. This CDR3 is 16 amino acids long. Germline CDR1 reads SEHNR; CDR2 reads FQNEAQ (reference sequence). V lost 5 bases to trimming and J lost 1 base, with 14 bases between them. The CDR3 loop reads CASSRARAGNTGELFF. CDR3 bases: TGTGCCAGCAGCCGGGCCAGAGCCGGGAACACCGGGGAGCTGTTTTTT.

There are a few counts of this clone. The V and J genes are TRBV6-5 and TRBJ2-6; 7 nucleotides match TRBD2. V was clipped by 2 bases and J by 12 bases; unmatched bases: 10. The germline V gene encodes CDR1 MNHEY and CDR2 SVGAGI. CDR3 length: 15 residues. The CDR3: CASSYRRGGVSVLTF. CDR3 nucleotides: TGTGCCAGCAGTTACCGGCGGGGAGGGGTTAGCGTCCTGACTTTC.

V gene TRBV15 combines with J gene TRBJ1-5; D is possibly TRBD1 (6 bases). Trimming pared 1 base from V and 7 bases from J, leaving 11 bases between. CDR3 length: 14 amino acids. The germline CDR1 and CDR2 sequences are LNHNV and YYDKDF (reference sequence). For the CDR3, the DNA is TGTGCCACCAGCAGAGGAACAGGGAGCCAGCCCCAGCATTTT. Protein: CATSRGTGSQPQHF.

This clone was counted a few times. V is TRBV2 and J is TRBJ2-6; possibly TRBD1 for D (6 bases). CDR1 SNHLY and CDR2 FYNNEI come from the germline V gene. V gave up 4 bases and J gave up 0 bases, with 7 bases separating them. The length of the CDR3 is 15 residues. The CDR3 DNA sequence: TGTGCCAGCAGTGGGACAGCCTCTGGGGCCAACGTCCTGACTTTC. Its translation: CASSGTASGANVLTF.

This clone was counted between two and nine times. The chain has TRBV29-1 and TRBJ2-4; TRBD1 is a possible D gene (5 bases). The CDR3 sequence is 15 residues long. V dropped 3 bases and J dropped 1 base, with 13 bases sitting between them. Germline lookup yields CDR1 SQVTM and CDR2 ANQGSEA. The CDR3 is CSVEGIAGAKNIQYF. The CDR3, as DNA: TGCAGCGTTGAGGGGATAGCAGGGGCCAAAAACATTCAGTACTTC.

CDR3 loop: CACTSSYNEQFF. CDR3 coding DNA: TGTGCCTGTACAAGCTCCTACAATGAGCAGTTCTTC. The J gene is TRBJ2-1, the V gene TRBV6-1; no firm D call. Trimming removed 11 bases from V and 0 bases from J, with 8 bases in between. From germline, CDR1 is MNHNS and CDR2 SASEGT. This CDR3 spans 12 amino acids.